These 30 T cell receptor beta chains originate from one sample sequenced in a study of radiotherapy plus CTLA-4 blockade in lung cancer. TCRdb's copy holds only in-frame clones and misses some; the assay was immunoSEQ multiplex PCR. This table has tens of thousands of clones, around nine tenths appearing once. The specimen was peripheral blood, collected from a patient treated with radiotherapy plus ipilimumab. Source of these receptors: a human donor with non-small cell lung cancer that progressed on radiotherapy plus ipilimumab.

The rearrangement uses TRBV18 and TRBJ2-7, with a possible D match to TRBD1 (6 bases). Per the germline V gene, CDR1 is KGHSH and CDR2 is LQKENI. CDR3 length: 15 amino acids. V lost 0 bases and J 3 bases, leaving 12 bases between the germline ends. The CDR3 sequence: CASSPPRTEFYEQYF. CDR3 DNA: TGTGCCAGCTCACCACCCCGGACAGAATTCTACGAGCAGTACTTC.

The rearrangement links TRBV7-2 to TRBJ1-5; D call uncertain. V was cut by 4 bases and J by 2 bases, with 9 bases left in between. The CDR3 runs to 14 residues. From germline, CDR1 is SGHTA and CDR2 FQGNSA. CDR3 in amino acids: CASSSSWGNQPQHF. DNA for the CDR3: TGTGCCAGCAGCTCATCGTGGGGCAATCAGCCCCAGCATTTT.

The chain employs TRBV18 and TRBJ2-2; TRBD2 aligns across 13 bases. The V gene's germline CDR1 is KGHSH and CDR2 LQKENI. Trimming at V came to 6 bases and at J to 4 bases, leaving 5 bases not matched to a gene. The length of the CDR3 is 16 residues. Written as DNA, the CDR3 is TGTGCCAGCTCCACGACTAGCGGGGGGACCACCGGGGAGCTGTTTTTT. It codes for CASSTTSGGTTGELFF.

This chain joins TRBV6-5 and TRBJ2-2; D is unresolved. Germline V lookup: CDR1 MNHEY, CDR2 SVGAGI. Trimming left V 0 bases short and J 6 bases short, with 8 bases between. The length of the CDR3 is 14 residues. CDR3 sequence: CASSYSNSAGELFF. The CDR3 nucleotides read TGTGCCAGCAGTTACTCGAACTCGGCCGGGGAGCTGTTTTTT.

The rearrangement links TRBV30 to TRBJ2-7; no firm D call. Trimming stripped 1 base from V and 3 bases from J, with 13 bases between. Germline V gene lookup returns CDR1 GTSNPN and CDR2 SVGIG (reference sequence). CDR3 length: 14 residues. The DNA of the CDR3 is TGTGCCTGGAGTGGGCGCCTACGCGGCTACGAGCAGTACTTC. Translated, it gives CAWSGRLRGYEQYF.

The genes are TRBV9 and TRBJ2-7; TRBD2 matches at 11 bases. The CDR3 loop spans 15 amino acids. Germline assignment: CDR1 SGDLS and CDR2 YYNGEE. With V trimmed by 8 bases and J by 2 bases, 9 bases remained unmatched. In DNA form, the CDR3 reads TGTGCCAGAGGGGCTAGCGGGAGGACTACCTACGAGCAGTACTTC. This codes for CARGASGRTTYEQYF.

The genes are TRBV5-1 and TRBJ1-4; TRBD1 might be the D (6 bases). The germline CDR1 and CDR2 sequences are SGHRS and YFSETQ. The V gene lost 1 base and the J gene lost 0 bases, with 13 bases spanning the gap. The CDR3 runs to 17 residues. The CDR3 DNA follows: TGCGCCAGCAGCTTGCGGGGGGGCGCCGCAACTAATGAAAAACTGTTTTTT. Residues: CASSLRGGAATNEKLFF.

This clone was recorded only once. This sequence joins TRBV30 and TRBJ2-1, with 8 bases that match TRBD2. V shed 4 bases, J shed 8 bases, and the junction held 10 bases outside the gene matches. Germline-derived CDR1 and CDR2 are GTSNPN and SVGIG (reference sequence). The CDR3 consists of 14 residues. The CDR3 spells CAWTPGGVRYEQFF. The CDR3 DNA reads as TGTGCCTGGACCCCGGGGGGGGTCAGATATGAGCAGTTCTTC.

This chain links TRBV2 with TRBJ2-3; TRBD1 agrees at 7 bases. V was clipped by 6 bases and J by 1 base; unmatched bases: 4. The CDR3 runs to 14 residues. Germline CDR1 and CDR2: SNHLY and FYNNEI. CDR3 DNA: TGTGCCAGCAGCAACAGGGGCGGCACAGATACGCAGTATTTT. It encodes CASSNRGGTDTQYF.

The chain carries TRBV7-2 and TRBJ2-3; tentative D call: TRBD2 (6 bases). V lost 6 bases to trimming and J lost 2 bases, with 15 bases between them. CDR3 length: 15 residues. Per the germline V gene, CDR1 is SGHTA and CDR2 is FQGNSA. The DNA for the CDR3 is TGTGCCAGCAGTCGAAGGACGGACTACACAGATACGCAGTATTTT. Translated: CASSRRTDYTDTQYF.

This clone was picked up a small number of times. The rearrangement joins TRBV5-1 to TRBJ2-5; 7 bases line up with TRBD2. Germline V lookup: CDR1 SGHRS, CDR2 YFSETQ. After removal of 3 bases from V and 4 bases from J, the junction contained 15 bases not matched to a gene. The CDR3 is made up of 17 amino acids. The CDR3 DNA reads TGCGCCAGCAGCTCCTACTTTTCGGGAGGAAGCTCAGAGACCCAGTACTTC. As protein: CASSSYFSGGSSETQYF.

This chain uses TRBV7-8 with TRBJ1-3; D possibly corresponds to TRBD1 (6 bases). Trimming took off 8 bases at V and 3 bases at J, with 17 bases between the two ends. Germline CDR1 reads SGHVS; CDR2 reads FQNEAQ. This CDR3 is 15 amino acids long. CDR3 region: CASSSLGGSGNTIYF. The CDR3 bases are TGTGCCAGCTCCTCCCTAGGGGGGAGTGGAAACACCATATATTTT.

This clone showed up just a few times. The chain is built from TRBV25-1 and TRBJ1-4; D is unclear. The V gene lost 3 bases and the J gene lost 4 bases, with 6 bases spanning the gap. CDR1 is MGHDK, CDR2 SYGVNS, per germline. This CDR3 is 13 amino acids long. The CDR3 bases are TGTGCCAGCAGTGAGAACAGTAATGAAAAACTGTTTTTT. It specifies CASSENSNEKLFF.

V gene TRBV9 combines with J gene TRBJ1-3; the match to TRBD1 covers 9 bases. The V gene end was trimmed by 3 bases and the J gene end by 4 bases; junction bases not matched to a gene: 5. This CDR3 spans 15 amino acids. The germline V gene encodes CDR1 SGDLS and CDR2 YYNGEE. The CDR3 loop reads CASSAGTGHGNTIYF. The DNA for the CDR3 is TGTGCCAGCAGCGCCGGGACAGGGCACGGAAACACCATATATTTT.

This clone appeared once. The J gene is TRBJ2-7, the V gene TRBV6-5; TRBD2 agrees at 9 bases. The CDR3 is 15 amino acids. Trimming at V came to 1 base and at J to 3 bases, leaving 4 bases not matched to a gene. The germline V gene encodes CDR1 MNHEY and CDR2 SVGAGI. In DNA, the CDR3 is TGTGCCAGCAGTTACTACGCGGGAGGGCACTACGAGCAGTACTTC. It encodes CASSYYAGGHYEQYF.

The chain recombines TRBV28 with TRBJ2-1, with TRBD2 as a possible D gene (6 bases). V lost 6 bases and J lost 2, with 14 bases in between. The CDR3 length is 15 residues. From germline, CDR1 is MDHEN and CDR2 SYDVKM. The CDR3 nucleotides read TGTGCCAGCAGCGTTAGCGGAGATCCCTACAATGAGCAGTTCTTC. Translation: CASSVSGDPYNEQFF. Filled out from reference TRBV28 and TRBJ2-1, the complete variable domain reads DVKVTQSSRYLVKRTGEKVFLECVQDMDHENMFWYRQDPGLGLRLIYFSYDVKMKEKGDIPEGYSVSREKKERFSLILESASTNQTSMYLCASSVSGDPYNEQFFGPGTRLTVL.

The chain is built from TRBV6-4 and TRBJ2-1; TRBD2 matches at 9 bases. The germline V gene has CDR1 MRHNA and CDR2 SNTAGT. Trimming cost V 5 bases and J 6 bases; bases outside gene matches: 5. The CDR3 contains 14 residues. This chain's CDR3 is CASSSASGINEQFF. The CDR3 region has the DNA TGTGCCAGCAGTTCGGCTAGCGGGATCAATGAGCAGTTCTTC.

The chain couples TRBV6-1 to TRBJ2-5; D ambiguous. This CDR3 region has 13 residues. Germline lookup yields CDR1 MNHNS and CDR2 SASEGT. The V and J ends lost 2 bases and 1 base respectively, with 5 bases between them. This CDR3 reads CASSEIPQETQYF. CDR3 coding DNA: TGTGCCAGCAGTGAAATTCCCCAAGAGACCCAGTACTTC.

The chain has TRBV9 and TRBJ2-5; unclear D gene. The CDR3 totals 14 residues. V gave up 1 base and J gave up 4 bases, with 11 bases separating them. The V gene's germline CDR1 is SGDLS and CDR2 YYNGEE. The CDR3 DNA sequence: TGTGCCAGCAGCGTAAACCTGCCCCCAGAGACCCAGTACTTC. It specifies CASSVNLPPETQYF.

J is TRBJ1-3 and V is TRBV4-1; D gene uncertain. CDR1 is MGHRA and CDR2 is YSYEKL in the germline V gene. The V and J ends lost 4 bases and 6 bases respectively, with 28 bases between them. The CDR3 consists of 19 residues. For the CDR3, the DNA is TGCGCCAGCAGCCCCCGGGCCATCGTGACCAGGTCTTTTCAAAACACCATATATTTT. It is translated as CASSPRAIVTRSFQNTIYF.

This clone was observed a single time. The chain recombines TRBV29-1 with TRBJ2-1; 8 bases are shared with TRBD2. CDR1 is SQVTM, CDR2 ANQGSEA, per germline. The CDR3 contains 14 residues. The V and J ends lost 7 bases and 6 bases, in that order; junction bases with no gene match: 11. In DNA form, the CDR3 reads TGCAGCGCCTTGACTAGCGCCCTGAGCAATGAGCAGTTCTTC. Translating gives CSALTSALSNEQFF.

This clone has a single count. The genes are TRBV7-8 and TRBJ2-7; tentative D call: TRBD1 (6 bases). Trimming took off 1 base at V and 4 bases at J, with 14 bases between the two ends. This CDR3 has 15 amino acids. CDR1 is SGHVS, CDR2 FQNEAQ, per germline. The DNA for the CDR3 is TGTGCCAGCAGCTTAGGAACAGGACAGACGTACGAGCAGTACTTC. It is translated as CASSLGTGQTYEQYF.

The chain links TRBV6-1 to TRBJ2-7; no definite D call. Germline V gene sequence: CDR1 MNHNS, CDR2 SASEGT. The CDR3 extends over 14 amino acids. V was cut by 5 bases and J by 3 bases, with 14 bases left in between. DNA of the CDR3: TGTGCCAGCAGTTGGACGGATTCGGGCTACGAGCAGTACTTC. This codes for CASSWTDSGYEQYF.

The V call is TRBV2, the J call TRBJ2-7; D is undetermined. In germline, CDR1 is SNHLY, CDR2 FYNNEI. V lost 5 bases and J lost 5, with 13 bases in between. The length of the CDR3 is 13 residues. CDR3 nucleotides: TGTGCCAGCAGTCGGCTAGAAGGTCACGAGCAGTACTTC. Amino acid sequence: CASSRLEGHEQYF.

The chain uses TRBV9 and TRBJ2-5; 12 bases map to TRBD2. Germline assignment: CDR1 SGDLS and CDR2 YYNGEE. The CDR3 runs 16 residues. The V and J ends lost 3 bases and 3 bases, in that order; junction bases with no gene match: 6. The CDR3 is CASSAITSGGKETQYF. CDR3 DNA sequence: TGTGCCAGCAGCGCCATCACTAGCGGGGGGAAAGAGACCCAGTACTTC.

The chain links TRBV5-6 to TRBJ1-1; possibly TRBD1 for D (5 bases). Germline V gene sequence: CDR1 SGHDT, CDR2 YYEEEE. The CDR3 extends over 16 amino acids. The ends were cut back, 4 bases at V and 3 bases at J, with 19 bases in the middle. CDR3 sequence reads: CASSQDDQGFYTEAFF. As DNA, the CDR3 is TGTGCCAGCAGCCAGGACGATCAGGGATTTTACACTGAAGCTTTCTTT.

This clone was found once. The V call is TRBV6-5, the J call TRBJ2-7; 14 bases are shared with TRBD2. V was pared by 6 bases and J by 3 bases, with 4 bases of the junction left unmatched. From germline, CDR1 is MNHEY and CDR2 SVGAGI. This CDR3 is 15 amino acids long. The chain's CDR3 is CASSRTSGGLYEQYF. As DNA, the CDR3 is TGTGCCAGCAGCCGGACTAGCGGGGGGCTCTACGAGCAGTACTTC.

V is TRBV7-9 and J is TRBJ2-3, with 7 bases aligning to TRBD1. V shed 5 bases and J 10 bases; nucleotides not matched to a gene: 6. The CDR3 covers 12 residues. Germline loops: CDR1 SEHNR, CDR2 FQNEAQ (reference sequence). The CDR3 DNA reads TGTGCCAGCAGCCAGACAGGGCTCGCGCAGTATTTT. Translated, it gives CASSQTGLAQYF.

The V gene is TRBV10-3, the J gene TRBJ1-1; tentative D call: TRBD1 (5 bases). Germline V gene sequence: CDR1 ENHRY, CDR2 SYGVKD. The CDR3 sequence is 15 residues long. Between the trimmed V and J ends, which lost 7 bases and 1 base, there was a span of 16 bases. Here the CDR3 DNA reads TGTGCCATCACAAAGGCGCGGCAGGGGAACACTGAAGCTTTCTTT. It yields the protein CAITKARQGNTEAFF.

This rearrangement joins TRBV10-3 to TRBJ2-7; TRBD2 is a possible D gene (5 bases). V dropped 8 bases and J dropped 6 bases, with 17 bases sitting between them. CDR1 and CDR2 from the germline V gene are ENHRY and SYGVKD. CDR3 length equals 13 residues. The chain's CDR3 is CAIGPREGGEQYF. In DNA form, the CDR3 reads TGTGCCATCGGTCCCCGGGAAGGAGGCGAGCAGTACTTC.